This TCR beta chain was documented in a study of blood T cell repertoires in COVID-19. Germline lookup yields CDR1 MNHNS and CDR2 SASEGT. This CDR3 comprises 14 residues. The ends were cut back, 3 bases at V and 5 bases at J, with 13 bases in the middle. Sequencing was performed with immunoSEQ multiplex PCR; in TCRdb, only in-frame clones are kept and a portion is missing. In the table there are around 130,000 clones, roughly 91% of which are singletons. V and J are TRBV6-1 and TRBJ1-2, with TRBD1 as a possible D gene (6 bases). Source material: peripheral blood. This receptor was identified in a man aged 50 to 60 with active or convalescent COVID-19. CDR3 loop: CASSDAGVGYGYTF. The DNA of the CDR3 is TGTGCCAGCAGTGATGCAGGGGTCGGGTATGGCTACACCTTC.